The source of this T cell receptor beta chain is a study of blood T cell dynamics during melanoma immunotherapy. Profiled with immunoSEQ multiplex PCR; TCRdb holds only in-frame clones, not every one. In the table there are several thousand clones, more than 75% of which are singletons. Germline V gene sequence: CDR1 MNHEY, CDR2 SMNVEV (reference sequence). V was clipped by 2 bases and J by 6 bases, with 8 bases between them. This CDR3 spans 12 amino acids. Time point given: week 3, after first cycle of checkpoint inhibitor. The chain links TRBV27 to TRBJ2-7; D unclear. The source is a human donor with melanoma. Sequenced material: blood, taken from a patient treated with checkpoint blockade. CDR3 sequence: CASSLVGREQYF. The CDR3 coding sequence is TGTGCCAGCAGTTTAGTCGGCCGCGAGCAGTACTTC.